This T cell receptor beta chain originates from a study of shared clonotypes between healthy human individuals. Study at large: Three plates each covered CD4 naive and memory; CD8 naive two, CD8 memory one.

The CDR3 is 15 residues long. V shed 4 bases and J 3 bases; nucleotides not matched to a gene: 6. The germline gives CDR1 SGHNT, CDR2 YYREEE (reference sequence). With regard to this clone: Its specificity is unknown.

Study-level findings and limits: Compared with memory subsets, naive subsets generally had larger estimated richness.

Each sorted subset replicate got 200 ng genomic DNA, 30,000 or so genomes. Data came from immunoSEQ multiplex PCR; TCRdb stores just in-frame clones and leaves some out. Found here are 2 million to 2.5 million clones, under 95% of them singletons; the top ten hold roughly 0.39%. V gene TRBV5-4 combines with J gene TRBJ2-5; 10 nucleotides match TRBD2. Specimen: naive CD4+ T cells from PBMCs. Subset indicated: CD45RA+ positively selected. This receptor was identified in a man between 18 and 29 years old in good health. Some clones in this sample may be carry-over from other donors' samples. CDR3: CASSQGLAYKETQYF. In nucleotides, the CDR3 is TGTGCCAGCAGCCAGGGACTAGCGTACAAAGAGACCCAGTACTTC. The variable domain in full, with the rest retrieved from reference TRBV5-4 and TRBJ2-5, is ETGVTQSPTHLIKTRGQQVTLRCSSQSGHNTVSWYQQALGQGPQFIFQYYREEENGRGNFPPRFSGLQFPNYSSELNVNALELDDSALYLCASSQGLAYKETQYFGPGTRLLVL.